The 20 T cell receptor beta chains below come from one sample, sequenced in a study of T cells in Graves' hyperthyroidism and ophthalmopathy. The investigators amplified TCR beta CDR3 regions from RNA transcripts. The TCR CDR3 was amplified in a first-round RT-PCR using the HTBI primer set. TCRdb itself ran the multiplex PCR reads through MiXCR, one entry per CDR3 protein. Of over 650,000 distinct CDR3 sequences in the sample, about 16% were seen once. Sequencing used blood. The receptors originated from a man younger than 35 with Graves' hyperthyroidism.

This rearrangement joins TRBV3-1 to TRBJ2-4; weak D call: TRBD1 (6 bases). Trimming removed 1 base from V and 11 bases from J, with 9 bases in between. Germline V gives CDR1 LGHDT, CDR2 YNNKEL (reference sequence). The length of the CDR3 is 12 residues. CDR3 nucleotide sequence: TGTGCCAGCAGCCAAGGACAGGACTTTCAGTACTTC. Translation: CASSQGQDFQYF. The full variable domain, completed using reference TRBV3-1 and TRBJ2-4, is DTAVSQTPKYLVTQMGNDKSIKCEQNLGHDTMYWYKQDSKKFLKIMFSYNNKELIINETVPNRFSPKSPDKAHLNLHINSLELGDSAVYFCASSQGQDFQYFGAGTRLSVL.

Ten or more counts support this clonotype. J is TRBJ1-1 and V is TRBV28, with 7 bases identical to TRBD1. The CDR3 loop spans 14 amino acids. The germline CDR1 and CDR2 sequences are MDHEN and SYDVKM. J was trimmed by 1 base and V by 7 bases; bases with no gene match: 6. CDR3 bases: TGTGCCAGCACCAGGGGGGGGGCGAACACTGAAGCTTTCTTT. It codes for CASTRGGANTEAFF.

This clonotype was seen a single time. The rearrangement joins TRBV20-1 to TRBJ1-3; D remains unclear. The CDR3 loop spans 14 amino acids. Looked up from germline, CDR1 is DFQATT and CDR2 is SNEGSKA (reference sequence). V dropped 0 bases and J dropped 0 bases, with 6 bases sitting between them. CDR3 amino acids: CSARETSSGNTIYF. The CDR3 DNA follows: TGCAGTGCTAGAGAAACAAGCTCTGGAAACACCATATATTTT.

CDR3 in amino acids: CSASRGQIQETQYF. The CDR3 DNA reads as TGCAGTGCTAGTAGGGGACAGATCCAAGAGACCCAGTACTTC. V usage is TRBV20-1 and J usage is TRBJ2-5; 7 bases are a match to TRBD1. This CDR3 spans 14 amino acids. CDR1 and CDR2 from the germline V gene are DFQATT and SNEGSKA (reference sequence). Unmatched junction bases numbered 5, after V lost 3 bases and J lost 1 base.

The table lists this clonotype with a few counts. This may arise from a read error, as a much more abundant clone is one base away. The CDR3 reads CAGSLSSLAGWNEQFF. In DNA form, the CDR3 reads TGTGCCGGCAGTTTATCGAGCCTAGCGGGGTGGAATGAGCAGTTCTTC. V usage is TRBV27 and J usage is TRBJ2-1; 9 positions agree with TRBD2. Germline CDR1 MNHEY, CDR2 SMNVEV (reference sequence). The CDR3 has 16 amino acids.

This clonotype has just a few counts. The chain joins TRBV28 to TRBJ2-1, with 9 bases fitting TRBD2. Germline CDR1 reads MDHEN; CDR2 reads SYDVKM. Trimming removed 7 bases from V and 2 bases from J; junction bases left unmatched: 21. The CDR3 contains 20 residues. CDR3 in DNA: TGTGCCAGCAAGGGGGCCTTAGGTCTAGCGGGATTCGTCCCCTACAATGAGCAGTTCTTC. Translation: CASKGALGLAGFVPYNEQFF.

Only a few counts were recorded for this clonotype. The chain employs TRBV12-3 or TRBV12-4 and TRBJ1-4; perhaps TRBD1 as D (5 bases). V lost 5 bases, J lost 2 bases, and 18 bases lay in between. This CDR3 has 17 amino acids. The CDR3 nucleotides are TGTGCCAGCAGTCTCAGGGTAATCTTTGGGACTAATGAAAAACTGTTTTTT. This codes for CASSLRVIFGTNEKLFF.

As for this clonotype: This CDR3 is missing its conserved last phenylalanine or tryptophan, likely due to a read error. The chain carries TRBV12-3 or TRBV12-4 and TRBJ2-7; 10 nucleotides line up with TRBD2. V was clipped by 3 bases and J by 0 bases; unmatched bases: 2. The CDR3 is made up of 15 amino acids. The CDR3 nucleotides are TGTGCCAGCAGTTTTAGACTAGCGGGCTCCTACGAGCAGTACTCC. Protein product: CASSFRLAGSYEQYS.

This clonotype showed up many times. The chain's CDR3 is CASSPASRGGYTF. The CDR3 DNA follows: TGTGCCAGCAGTCCGGCGTCCCGGGGAGGCTACACCTTC. The chain combines TRBV6-1 with TRBJ1-2, with D unresolved. The germline V gene has CDR1 MNHNS and CDR2 SASEGT. The CDR3 length is 13 residues. V lost 5 bases, J lost 8 bases, and 15 bases lay in between.

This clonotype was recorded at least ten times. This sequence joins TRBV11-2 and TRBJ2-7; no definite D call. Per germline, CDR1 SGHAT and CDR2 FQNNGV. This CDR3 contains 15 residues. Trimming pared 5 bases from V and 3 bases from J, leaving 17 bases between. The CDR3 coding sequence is TGTGCCAGCAGCGGGCTCCCGACCCCAATCTACGAGCAGTACTTC. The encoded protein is CASSGLPTPIYEQYF. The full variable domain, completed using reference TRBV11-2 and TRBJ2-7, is EAGVAQSPRYKIIEKRQSVAFWCNPISGHATLYWYQQILGQGPKLLIQFQNNGVVDDSQLPKDRFSAERLKGVDSTLKIQPAKLEDSAVYLCASSGLPTPIYEQYFGPGTRLTVT.

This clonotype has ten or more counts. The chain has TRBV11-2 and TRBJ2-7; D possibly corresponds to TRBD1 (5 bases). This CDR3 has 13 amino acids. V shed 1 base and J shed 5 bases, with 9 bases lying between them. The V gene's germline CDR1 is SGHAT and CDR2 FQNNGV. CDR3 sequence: CASSLVGVHEQYF. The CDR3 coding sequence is TGTGCCAGCAGCTTAGTAGGGGTCCACGAGCAGTACTTC.

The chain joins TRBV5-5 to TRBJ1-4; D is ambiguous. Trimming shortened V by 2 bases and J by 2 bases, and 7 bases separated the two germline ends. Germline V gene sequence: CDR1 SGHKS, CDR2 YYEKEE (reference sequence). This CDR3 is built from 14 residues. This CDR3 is CASSLEWTNEKLFF. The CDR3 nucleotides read TGTGCCAGCAGCTTAGAGTGGACTAATGAAAAACTGTTTTTT.

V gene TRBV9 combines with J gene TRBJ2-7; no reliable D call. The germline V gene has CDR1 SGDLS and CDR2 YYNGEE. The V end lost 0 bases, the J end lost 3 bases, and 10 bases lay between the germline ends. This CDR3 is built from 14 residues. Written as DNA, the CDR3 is TGTGCCAGCAGCGTAGGTTTAGACAACTACGAGCAGTACTTC. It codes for CASSVGLDNYEQYF.

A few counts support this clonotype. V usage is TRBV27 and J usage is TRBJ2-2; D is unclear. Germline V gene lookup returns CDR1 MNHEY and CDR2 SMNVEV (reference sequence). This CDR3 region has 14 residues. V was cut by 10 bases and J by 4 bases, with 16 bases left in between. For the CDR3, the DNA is TGTGCCACCCGCTATGGCGGATTCACCGGGGAGCTGTTTTTT. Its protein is CATRYGGFTGELFF.

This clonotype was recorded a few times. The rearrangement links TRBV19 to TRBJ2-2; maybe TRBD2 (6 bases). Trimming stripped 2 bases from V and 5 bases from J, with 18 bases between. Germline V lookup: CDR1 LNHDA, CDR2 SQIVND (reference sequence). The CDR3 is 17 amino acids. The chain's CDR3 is CASSINPLGRGTGELFF. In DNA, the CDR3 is TGTGCCAGTAGTATAAATCCCCTCGGGAGAGGAACCGGGGAGCTGTTTTTT.

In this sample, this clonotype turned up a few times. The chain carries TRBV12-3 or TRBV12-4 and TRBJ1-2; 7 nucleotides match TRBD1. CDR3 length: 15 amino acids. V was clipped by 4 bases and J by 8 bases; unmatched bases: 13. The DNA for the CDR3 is TGTGCCAGCAGTTCCGCCCCCAGACAGGGAATCGGCTACACCTTC. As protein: CASSSAPRQGIGYTF.

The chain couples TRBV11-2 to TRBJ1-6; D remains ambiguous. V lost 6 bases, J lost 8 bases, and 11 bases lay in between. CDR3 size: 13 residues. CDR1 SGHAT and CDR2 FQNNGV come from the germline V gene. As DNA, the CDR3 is TGTGCCAGCAGTATGTCCGTGGATTCACCCCTCCACTTT. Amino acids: CASSMSVDSPLHF.

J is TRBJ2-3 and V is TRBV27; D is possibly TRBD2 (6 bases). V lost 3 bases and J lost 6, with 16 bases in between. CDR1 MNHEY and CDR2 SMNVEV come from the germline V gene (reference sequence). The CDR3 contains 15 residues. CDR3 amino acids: CASSFGTPARDTQYF. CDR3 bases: TGTGCCAGCAGTTTCGGGACTCCCGCGAGGGATACGCAGTATTTT.

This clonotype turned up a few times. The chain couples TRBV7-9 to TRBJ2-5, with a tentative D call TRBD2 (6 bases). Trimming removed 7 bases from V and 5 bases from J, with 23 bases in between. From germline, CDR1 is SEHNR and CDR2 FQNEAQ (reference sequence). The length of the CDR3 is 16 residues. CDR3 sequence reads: CASTPLIRRDGETQYF. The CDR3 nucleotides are TGTGCCAGCACCCCGTTAATCCGGCGGGACGGGGAGACCCAGTACTTC.

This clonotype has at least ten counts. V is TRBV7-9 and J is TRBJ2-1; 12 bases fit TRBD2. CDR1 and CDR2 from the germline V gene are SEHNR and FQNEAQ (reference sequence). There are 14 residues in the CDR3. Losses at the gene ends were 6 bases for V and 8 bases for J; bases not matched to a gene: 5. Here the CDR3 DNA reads TGTGCCAGCAGAATGACTAGCGGGAGTTATGAGCAGTTCTTC. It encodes CASRMTSGSYEQFF.